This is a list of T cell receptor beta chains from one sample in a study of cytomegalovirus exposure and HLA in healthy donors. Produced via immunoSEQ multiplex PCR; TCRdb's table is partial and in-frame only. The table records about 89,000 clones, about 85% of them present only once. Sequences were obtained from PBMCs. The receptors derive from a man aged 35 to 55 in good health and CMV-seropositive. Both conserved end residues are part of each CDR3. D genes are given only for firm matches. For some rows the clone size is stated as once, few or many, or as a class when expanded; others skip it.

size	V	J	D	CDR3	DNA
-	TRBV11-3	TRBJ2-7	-	CASSSPEDYEQYF	TGTGCCAGCAGCTCCCCGGAGGACTACGAGCAGTACTTC
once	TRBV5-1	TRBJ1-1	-	CASRVGTNTEAFF	TGCGCCAGCAGGGTGGGCACGAACACTGAAGCTTTCTTT
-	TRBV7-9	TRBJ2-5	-	CASSFMMEKETQYF	TGTGCCAGCAGTTTCATGATGGAGAAAGAGACCCAGTACTTC
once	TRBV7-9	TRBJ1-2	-	CASGVANYGYTF	TGTGCCTCGGGGGTAGCTAACTATGGCTACACCTTC
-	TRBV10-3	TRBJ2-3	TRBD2	CAISERATSGRDTQYF	TGTGCCATCAGTGAGAGGGCGACTAGCGGGAGGGATACGCAGTATTTT
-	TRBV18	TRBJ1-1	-	CASSPPNSPPYEAFF	TGTGCCAGCTCACCACCGAACTCACCCCCCTATGAAGCTTTCTTT
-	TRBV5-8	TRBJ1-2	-	CASSLEADNNYGYTF	TGTGCCAGCAGCTTGGAGGCGGATAATAACTATGGCTACACCTTC
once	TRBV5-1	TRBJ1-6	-	CASSLEGSTGNSPLHF	TGCGCCAGCAGCCTGGAGGGCTCCACAGGGAATTCACCCCTCCACTTT
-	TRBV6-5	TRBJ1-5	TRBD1	CASSSDRDQPQHF	TGTGCCAGCAGTTCTGACAGGGATCAGCCCCAGCATTTT
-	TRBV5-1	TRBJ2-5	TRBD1	CASMDRGRTGVQETQYF	TGCGCCAGCATGGATCGCGGAAGGACAGGGGTCCAAGAGACCCAGTACTTC
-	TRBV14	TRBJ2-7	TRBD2	CASSQYLGLAVVYEQYF	TGTGCCAGCAGCCAGTACCTGGGACTAGCAGTTGTCTACGAGCAGTACTTC
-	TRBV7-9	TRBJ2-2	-	CASSLAGIRATGELFF	TGTGCCAGCAGCTTAGCGGGAATCAGGGCCACCGGGGAGCTGTTTTTT
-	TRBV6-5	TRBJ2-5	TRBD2	CASSPFPGRERAQYF	TGTGCCAGCAGCCCCTTTCCTGGGAGGGAGAGGGCCCAGTACTTC
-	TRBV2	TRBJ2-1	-	CASSTTGSSYNEQFF	TGTGCCAGCAGTACAACCGGGAGCTCCTACAATGAGCAGTTCTTC
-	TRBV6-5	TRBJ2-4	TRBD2	CASKGTSAKNIQYF	TGTGCCAGCAAGGGGACTAGCGCCAAAAACATTCAGTACTTC
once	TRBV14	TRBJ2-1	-	CASSPSRVGKFF	TGTGCCAGCAGCCCATCCAGGGTGGGAAAGTTCTTC
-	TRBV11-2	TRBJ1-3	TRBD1	CASSSLGDRGRSGNTIYF	TGTGCCAGCAGCTCCCTCGGGGACAGGGGGCGGTCTGGAAACACCATATATTTT
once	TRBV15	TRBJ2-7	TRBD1	CATSRDLGQGAYEQYF	TGTGCCACCAGCAGAGATCTGGGACAGGGAGCCTACGAGCAGTACTTC
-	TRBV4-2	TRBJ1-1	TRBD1	CASSPRDRGSTSEAFF	TGTGCCAGCAGCCCGCGGGACAGGGGGAGTACGTCTGAAGCTTTCTTT
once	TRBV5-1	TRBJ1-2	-	CASSSSPGGANYGYTF	TGCGCCAGCAGCTCCTCGCCCGGGGGGGCCAACTATGGCTACACCTTC
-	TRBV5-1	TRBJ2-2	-	CASTLPASPGELFF	TGCGCCAGCACCCTCCCCGCCAGTCCCGGGGAGCTGTTTTTT
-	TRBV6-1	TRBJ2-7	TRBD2	CASSPQGLAGSEQYF	TGTGCCAGCAGTCCCCAGGGACTAGCGGGAAGCGAGCAGTACTTC
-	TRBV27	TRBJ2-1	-	CASGRSSYNEQFF	TGTGCCAGCGGGAGGAGCTCCTACAATGAGCAGTTCTTC
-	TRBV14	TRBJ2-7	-	CASSQTPARAEQYF	TGTGCCAGCAGCCAAACCCCAGCGCGTGCCGAGCAGTACTTC
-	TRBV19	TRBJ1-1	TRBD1	CASSKQGAIENTEAFF	TGTGCCAGTAGTAAACAGGGGGCTATTGAGAACACTGAAGCTTTCTTT
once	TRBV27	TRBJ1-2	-	CASSSSSRVSYGYTF	TGTGCCAGCAGTTCCTCAAGCAGGGTATCCTATGGCTACACCTTC
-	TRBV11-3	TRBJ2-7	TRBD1	CASSPGTGAVDEQYF	TGTGCCAGCAGCCCCGGGACAGGGGCGGTAGACGAGCAGTACTTC
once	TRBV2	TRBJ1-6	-	CASSEAGVWNSPLHF	TGTGCCAGCAGTGAAGCAGGGGTTTGGAATTCACCCCTCCACTTT
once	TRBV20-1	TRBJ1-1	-	CSARTVRAFF	TGCAGTGCTAGAACGGTCAGGGCTTTCTTT
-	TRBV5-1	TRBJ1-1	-	CASSLAWNTEAFF	TGCGCCAGCAGCTTGGCTTGGAACACTGAAGCTTTCTTT
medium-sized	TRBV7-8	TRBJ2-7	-	CASSNHPGHTSPYEQYF	TGTGCCAGCAGCAATCACCCGGGACACACGTCCCCCTACGAGCAGTACTTC
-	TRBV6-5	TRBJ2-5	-	CASSYRSPGQETQYF	TGTGCCAGCAGTTACAGGAGCCCAGGGCAAGAGACCCAGTACTTC
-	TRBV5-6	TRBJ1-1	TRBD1	CASSPGQVNTEAFF	TGTGCCAGCAGCCCGGGACAGGTGAACACTGAAGCTTTCTTT
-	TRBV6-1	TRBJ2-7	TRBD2	CASSGRRLAGEYGSYEQYF	TGTGCCAGCAGTGGGCGAAGACTAGCGGGAGAATATGGGTCCTACGAGCAGTACTTC
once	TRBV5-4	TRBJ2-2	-	CASSLGGRVDTGELFF	TGTGCCAGCAGCTTGGGGGGCAGGGTAGACACCGGGGAGCTGTTTTTT
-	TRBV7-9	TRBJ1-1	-	CASSHIQGCEAFF	TGTGCCAGCAGCCATATACAGGGATGTGAAGCTTTCTTT
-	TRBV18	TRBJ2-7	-	CASSLSQDEQYF	TGTGCCAGCTCCCTCTCTCAGGACGAGCAGTACTTC
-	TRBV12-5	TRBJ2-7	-	CASGHGQFGNYEQYF	TGTGCTAGTGGCCACGGACAGTTCGGAAACTACGAGCAGTACTTC
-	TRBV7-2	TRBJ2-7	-	CASSLATSAHEQYF	TGTGCCAGCAGCTTAGCGACTAGTGCACACGAGCAGTACTTC
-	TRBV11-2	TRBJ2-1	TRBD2	CASSFQRENNEQFF	TGTGCCAGCAGCTTTCAGCGGGAGAACAATGAGCAGTTCTTC
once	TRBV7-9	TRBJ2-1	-	CASTVLQGTSNEQFF	TGTGCCAGCACCGTTCTTCAGGGGACCTCCAATGAGCAGTTCTTC
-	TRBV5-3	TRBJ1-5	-	CARSTVQPDSRF	TGTGCCAGAAGCACGGTACAGCCAGATTCACGATTT
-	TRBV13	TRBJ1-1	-	CASSQGAGNTEAFF	TGTGCCAGCAGCCAAGGGGCAGGAAACACTGAAGCTTTCTTT
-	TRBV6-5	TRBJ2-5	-	CASSYSRPGTQYF	TGTGCCAGCAGTTACTCGAGGCCGGGGACCCAGTACTTC
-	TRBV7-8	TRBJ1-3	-	CASSSGTTGNTIYF	TGTGCCAGCAGCTCGGGAACAACTGGAAACACCATATATTTT
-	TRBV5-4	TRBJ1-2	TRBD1	CASSPTGAEVHGYTF	TGTGCCAGCAGCCCGACAGGGGCGGAAGTTCATGGCTACACCTTC
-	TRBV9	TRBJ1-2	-	CASSVVGGNYGYTF	TGTGCCAGCAGCGTAGTGGGGGGGAACTATGGCTACACCTTC
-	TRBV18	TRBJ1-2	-	CASSPPTRGNYGYTF	TGTGCCAGCTCACCTCCAACCCGCGGTAACTATGGCTACACCTTC
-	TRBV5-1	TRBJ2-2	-	CASRWERTSRTGELFF	TGCGCCAGCAGGTGGGAGAGGACTTCCAGAACCGGGGAGCTGTTTTTT